This T cell receptor (beta chain) originates from a study of T cells in Graves' hyperthyroidism and ophthalmopathy. J gave up 5 bases and V 4 bases, and 7 bases lay outside the gene matches. The CDR3 runs to 15 residues. CDR1 is SGHDT, CDR2 YYEEEE, per germline. In its sample, this clonotype was seen many times. Researchers took RNA transcripts and amplified the TCR beta CDR3 regions from them. Initially, a first-round RT-PCR of the TCR CDR3 employed the HTBI primer set. From the multiplex PCR reads, TCRdb called clonotypes with MiXCR, one entry per CDR3 protein. The table shows about 580,000 distinct CDR3 sequences, with approximately 15% occurring only once. Diagnoses rested on clinical symptoms, serum thyroxine and TRAb, thyroid ultrasound and orbital computed tomography.

The gene calls are TRBV5-6 and TRBJ2-3; TRBD2 agrees at 10 bases. The specimen was blood. This clonotype was obtained from a woman between 25 and 40 years old with Graves' hyperthyroidism that later progressed to Graves' ophthalmopathy. The CDR3 reads CASSGPSGRKDTQYF. CDR3 coding DNA: TGTGCCAGCAGCGGTCCTAGCGGGAGAAAAGATACGCAGTATTTT.